This T cell receptor beta chain stems from a study of OX40 agonist ivuxolimab in advanced cancers. Profiled with immunoSEQ multiplex PCR; TCRdb holds only in-frame clones, not every one. Counted here are some 55,000 clones, approximately 93% occurring once; the ten biggest clones make up around 13%. Cycle 7 day 1, cycle 4 day 1, and baseline were the timepoints at which blood was sampled. Sample: CD4+ or CD8+ T cells sorted from blood, taken in a trial of the OX40 agonist ivuxolimab. This receptor was identified in an adult with an advanced solid tumor such as melanoma, head and neck, liver or kidney cancer.

This CDR3 is CASSYTGTGHPEAFF. The CDR3 DNA sequence: TGTGCCAGCAGTTATACCGGGACAGGGCATCCTGAAGCTTTCTTT. The chain couples TRBV6-6 to TRBJ1-1, with TRBD1 identical over 9 bases. With V trimmed by 3 bases and J by 6 bases, 8 bases remained unmatched. This CDR3 comprises 15 residues. CDR1 is MNHNY and CDR2 is SVGAGI in the germline V gene (reference sequence).